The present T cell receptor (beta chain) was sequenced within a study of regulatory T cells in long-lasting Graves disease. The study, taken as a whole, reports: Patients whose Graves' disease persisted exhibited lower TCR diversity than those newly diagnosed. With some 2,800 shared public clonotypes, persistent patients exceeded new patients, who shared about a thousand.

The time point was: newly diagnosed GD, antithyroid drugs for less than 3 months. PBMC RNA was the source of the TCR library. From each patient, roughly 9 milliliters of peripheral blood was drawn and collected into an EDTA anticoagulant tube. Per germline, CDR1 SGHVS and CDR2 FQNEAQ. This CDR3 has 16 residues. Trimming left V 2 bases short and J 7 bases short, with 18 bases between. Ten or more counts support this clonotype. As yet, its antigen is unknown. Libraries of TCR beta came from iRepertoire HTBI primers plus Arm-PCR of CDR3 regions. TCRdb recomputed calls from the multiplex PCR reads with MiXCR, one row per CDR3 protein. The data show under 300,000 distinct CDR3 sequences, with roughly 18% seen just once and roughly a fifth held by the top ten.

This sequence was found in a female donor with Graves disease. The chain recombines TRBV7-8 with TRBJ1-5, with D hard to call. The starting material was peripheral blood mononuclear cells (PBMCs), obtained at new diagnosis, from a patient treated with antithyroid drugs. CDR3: CASSLRSSGSWQPQHF. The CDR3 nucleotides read TGTGCCAGCAGCTTAAGGTCTTCCGGGTCTTGGCAGCCCCAGCATTTT.